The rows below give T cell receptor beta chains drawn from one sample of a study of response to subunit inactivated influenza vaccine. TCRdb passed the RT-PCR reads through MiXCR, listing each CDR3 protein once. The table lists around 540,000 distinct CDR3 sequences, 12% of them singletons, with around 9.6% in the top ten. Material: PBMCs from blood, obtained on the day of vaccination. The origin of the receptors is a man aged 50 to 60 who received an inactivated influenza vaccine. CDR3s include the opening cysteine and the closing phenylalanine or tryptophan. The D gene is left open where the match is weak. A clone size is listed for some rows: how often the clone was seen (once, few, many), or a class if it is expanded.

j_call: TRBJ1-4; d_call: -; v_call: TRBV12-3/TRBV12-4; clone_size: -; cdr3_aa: CASSLDLATNEKLFF; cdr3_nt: TGTGCCAGCAGTCTCGACCTCGCAACTAATGAAAAACTGTTTTTT
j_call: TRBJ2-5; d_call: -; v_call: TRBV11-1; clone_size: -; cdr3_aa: CASSVTPGQETQYF; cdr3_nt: TGTGCCAGCAGCGTGACTCCGGGACAAGAGACCCAGTACTTC
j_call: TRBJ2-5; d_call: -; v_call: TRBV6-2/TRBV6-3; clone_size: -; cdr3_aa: CASRDAGARMAQYF; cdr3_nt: TGTGCCAGCAGAGATGCCGGGGCAAGAATGGCCCAGTACTTC
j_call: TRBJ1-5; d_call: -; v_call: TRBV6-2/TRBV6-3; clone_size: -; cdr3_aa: CASSYSTGNQPQHF; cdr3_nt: TGTGCCAGCAGTTACTCAACAGGGAATCAGCCCCAGCATTTT
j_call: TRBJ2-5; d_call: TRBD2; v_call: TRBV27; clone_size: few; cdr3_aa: CASSSLAGDTPSWETQYF; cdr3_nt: TGTGCCAGCAGCTCACTAGCGGGGGACACCCCGTCATGGGAGACCCAGTACTTC
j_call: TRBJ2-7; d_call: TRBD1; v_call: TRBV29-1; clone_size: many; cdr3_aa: CSVRDRVYEQYF; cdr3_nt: TGCAGCGTCCGGGACAGGGTCTACGAGCAGTACTTC
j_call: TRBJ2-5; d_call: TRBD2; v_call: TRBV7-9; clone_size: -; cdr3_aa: CASSTGLAGGPGETQYF; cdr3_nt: TGTGCCAGCAGCACGGGACTAGCGGGGGGGCCTGGAGAGACCCAGTACTTC
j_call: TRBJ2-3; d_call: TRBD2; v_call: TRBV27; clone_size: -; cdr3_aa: CASSSLAGAGTDTQYF; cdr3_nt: TGTGCCAGCAGTTCACTAGCGGGAGCAGGCACAGATACGCAGTATTTT
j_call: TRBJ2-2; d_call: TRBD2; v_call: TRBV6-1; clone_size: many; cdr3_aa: CASSPWGGKNTGELFF; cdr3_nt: TGTGCCAGCAGTCCATGGGGAGGGAAGAACACCGGGGAGCTGTTTTTT
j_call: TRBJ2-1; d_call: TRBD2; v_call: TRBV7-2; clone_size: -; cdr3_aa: CASSSRGGRPNEQFF; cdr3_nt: TGTGCCAGCAGCTCACGGGGGGGCCGCCCCAATGAGCAGTTCTTC
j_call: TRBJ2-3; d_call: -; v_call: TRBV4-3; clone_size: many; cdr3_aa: CASSQVGGYSTDTQYF; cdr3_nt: TGCGCCAGCAGCCAAGTTGGCGGGTATAGCACAGATACGCAGTATTTT
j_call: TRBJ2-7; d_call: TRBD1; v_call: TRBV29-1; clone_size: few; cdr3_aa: CSVITGQSYEQYF; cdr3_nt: TGCAGCGTCATAACGGGACAGTCCTACGAGCAGTACTTC
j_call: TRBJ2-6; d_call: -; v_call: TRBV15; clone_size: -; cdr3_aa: CATSRFSGANVLTF; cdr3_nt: TGTGCCACCAGCAGGTTCTCTGGGGCCAACGTCCTGACTTTC
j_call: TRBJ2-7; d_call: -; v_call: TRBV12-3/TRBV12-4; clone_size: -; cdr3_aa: CASTKNRGSYEQYF; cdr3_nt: TGTGCCAGCACCAAGAATAGGGGTTCCTACGAGCAGTACTTC
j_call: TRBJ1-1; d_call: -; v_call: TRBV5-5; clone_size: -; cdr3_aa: CASSLVGGAGSTEAFF; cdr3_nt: TGTGCCAGCAGCTTGGTTGGGGGCGCCGGGAGCACTGAAGCTTTCTTT
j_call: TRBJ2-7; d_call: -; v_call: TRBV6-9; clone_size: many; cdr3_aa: CASSYKIGQEKYEQYF; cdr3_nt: TGTGCCAGCAGTTATAAAATCGGCCAGGAGAAATACGAGCAGTACTTC
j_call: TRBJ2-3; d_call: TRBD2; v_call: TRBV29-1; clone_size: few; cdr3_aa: CSVAGTSGSPDTQYF; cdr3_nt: TGCAGCGTTGCTGGGACTAGCGGGAGTCCAGATACGCAGTATTTT
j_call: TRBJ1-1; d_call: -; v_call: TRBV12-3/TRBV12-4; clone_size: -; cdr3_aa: CASSLSAGATEAFF; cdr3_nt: TGTGCCAGCAGTTTATCCGCAGGGGCGACTGAAGCTTTCTTT
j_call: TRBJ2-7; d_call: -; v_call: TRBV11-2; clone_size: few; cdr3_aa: CASSLDYGITYEQYF; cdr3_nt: TGTGCCAGCAGCTTAGACTATGGGATTACCTACGAGCAGTACTTC
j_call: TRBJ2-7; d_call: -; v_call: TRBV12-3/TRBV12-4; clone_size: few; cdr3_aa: CASSLGRFSYEQYF; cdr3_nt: TGTGCCAGCAGTCTGGGTAGGTTTTCCTACGAGCAGTACTTC
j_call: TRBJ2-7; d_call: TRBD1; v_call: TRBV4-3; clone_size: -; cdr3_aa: CASSQGQGALEQYF; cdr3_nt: TGCGCCAGCAGCCAAGGACAGGGGGCGCTGGAGCAGTACTTC
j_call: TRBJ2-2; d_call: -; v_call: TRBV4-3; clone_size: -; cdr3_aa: CASSQVYAGGHTGELFF; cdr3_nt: TGCGCCAGCAGCCAGGTCTACGCCGGGGGGCACACCGGGGAGCTGTTTTTT
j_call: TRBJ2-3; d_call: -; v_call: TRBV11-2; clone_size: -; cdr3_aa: CASSTGPLTDTQYF; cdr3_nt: TGTGCCAGCAGCACAGGGCCCCTCACAGATACGCAGTATTTT
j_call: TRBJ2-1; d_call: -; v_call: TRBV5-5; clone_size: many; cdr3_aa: CASSPKDGRQFF; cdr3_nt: TGTGCCAGCAGCCCTAAGGACGGCAGGCAGTTCTTC
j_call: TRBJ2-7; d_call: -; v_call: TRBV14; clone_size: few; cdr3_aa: CASRPGHTYEQYF; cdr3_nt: TGTGCCAGCAGGCCGGGACACACCTACGAGCAGTACTTC